Below are 31 T cell receptor beta chains sequenced from a single sample in a study of cytomegalovirus exposure and HLA in healthy donors. Primers for the PCR totalled 60 Vbeta and 13 Jbeta. TCRdb's table, derived via immunoSEQ multiplex PCR, lists solely in-frame clones and lacks some. Among 140,000 to 150,000 clones listed, almost 80% were seen once. The sample consisted of PBMCs. These receptors were taken from a woman aged 25-40 years in good health and CMV-seronegative.

This rearrangement joins TRBV10-1 to TRBJ1-1, with D unresolved. V was cut by 3 bases and J by 2 bases, with 13 bases left in between. This CDR3 has 15 residues. Per the germline V gene, CDR1 is WNHNN and CDR2 is SYGVQD (reference sequence). The CDR3 bases are TGCGCCAGCAGTGATGGAGTCGCGATCAACACTGAAGCTTTCTTT. Its translation: CASSDGVAINTEAFF.

The genes are TRBV27 and TRBJ2-7, with 9 bases fitting TRBD1. This CDR3 region has 16 residues. Germline trimming cut 6 bases from V and 0 bases from J; bases unmatched to any gene: 9. CDR1 MNHEY and CDR2 SMNVEV come from the germline V gene (reference sequence). For the CDR3, the DNA is TGTGCCAGCAGCCACTCACAGGGGGCCATCTCCTACGAGCAGTACTTC. This encodes CASSHSQGAISYEQYF.

This clone has a single count. The J gene is TRBJ1-5, the V gene TRBV5-6; weak D call: TRBD1 (6 bases). Germline loops: CDR1 SGHDT, CDR2 YYEEEE. V lost 4 bases to trimming and J lost 5 bases, with 16 bases between them. The CDR3 has 15 amino acids. This CDR3 is CASSLLGAGDQPQHF. The CDR3 nucleotides read TGTGCCAGCAGCCTCCTTGGGGCAGGGGATCAGCCCCAGCATTTT.

The DNA for the CDR3 is TGTGCCAGCAGCTTAGCAGATCCAGGGGGCCCACGGCCCACCTTC. Translation gives CASSLADPGGPRPTF. This rearrangement joins TRBV7-9 to TRBJ1-2; 8 bases agree with TRBD1. Unmatched junction bases numbered 13, after V lost 0 bases and J lost 13 bases. This CDR3 is built from 15 residues. The germline V gene has CDR1 SEHNR and CDR2 FQNEAQ (reference sequence).

The chain employs TRBV4-2 and TRBJ1-5, with 10 bases aligning to TRBD1. Trimming took 3 bases from V and 5 from J; bases not matched to a gene: 7. This CDR3 contains 16 residues. The germline V gene encodes CDR1 LGHNA and CDR2 YNFKEQ. CDR3: CASSQTLGQGDQPQHF. As DNA, the CDR3 is TGTGCCAGCAGCCAGACCCTAGGACAGGGGGATCAGCCCCAGCATTTT.

V and J are TRBV12-5 and TRBJ1-1; D gene ambiguous. Deletions cut 8 bases from V and 4 bases from J, with 14 bases between. Germline assignment: CDR1 LGHNT and CDR2 FRNRAP. The CDR3 consists of 13 residues. The CDR3 region has the DNA TGTGCTAGTTGGCTGACGGAGTCCACTGAAGCTTTCTTT. It specifies CASWLTESTEAFF. Together with reference TRBV12-5 and TRBJ1-1, the CDR3 gives the full variable domain: DARVTQTPRHKVTEMGQEVTMRCQPILGHNTVFWYRQTMMQGLELLAYFRNRAPLDDSGMPKDRFSAEMPDATLATLKIQPSEPRDSAVYFCASWLTESTEAFFGQGTRLTVV.

The rearrangement joins TRBV11-2 to TRBJ2-5; weak D call: TRBD1 (6 bases). The CDR3 is 15 amino acids. Germline CDR1 reads SGHAT; CDR2 reads FQNNGV. V was cut by 5 bases and J by 1 base, with 14 bases left in between. The CDR3 reads CASSPLIGGQETQYF. The DNA of the CDR3 is TGTGCCAGCAGCCCCCTCATAGGGGGCCAAGAGACCCAGTACTTC.

The genes are TRBV4-2 and TRBJ2-1, with TRBD1 identical over 8 bases. In germline, CDR1 is LGHNA, CDR2 YNFKEQ. V lost 3 bases, J lost 6 bases, and 7 bases stayed unmatched. The CDR3 totals 15 residues. The chain's CDR3 is CASSQAGQVINEQFF. The CDR3 nucleotides are TGTGCCAGCAGCCAGGCGGGACAGGTGATCAATGAGCAGTTCTTC.

This rearrangement joins TRBV29-1 to TRBJ1-1, with D uncertain. Trimming stripped 2 bases from V and 8 bases from J, with 3 bases between. The CDR3 extends over 9 amino acids. CDR1 and CDR2 from the germline V gene are SQVTM and ANQGSEA. The CDR3 DNA sequence: TGCAGCGTTGAACAAGAAGCTTTCTTT. The encoded protein is CSVEQEAFF. Drawing the rest from reference TRBV29-1 and TRBJ1-1, the complete variable domain is SAVISQKPSRDICQRGTSLTIQCQVDSQVTMMFWYRQQPGQSLTLIATANQGSEATYESGFVIDKFPISRPNLTFSTLTVSNMSPEDSSIYLCSVEQEAFFGQGTRLTVV.

The CDR3 spells CASSLYGWQGVGTGELFF. CDR3 sequence (DNA): TGTGCCAGCAGCCTCTATGGATGGCAGGGGGTAGGGACCGGGGAGCTGTTTTTT. The rearrangement links TRBV11-2 to TRBJ2-2; 7 bases match TRBD1. Germline CDR1 SGHAT, CDR2 FQNNGV. This CDR3 is built from 18 residues. The ends lost 5 bases at V and 5 bases at J; junction bases unmatched: 17. Based on the CDR3 plus reference TRBV11-2 and TRBJ2-2, the full variable domain is EAGVAQSPRYKIIEKRQSVAFWCNPISGHATLYWYQQILGQGPKLLIQFQNNGVVDDSQLPKDRFSAERLKGVDSTLKIQPAKLEDSAVYLCASSLYGWQGVGTGELFFGEGSRLTVL.

The chain couples TRBV6-5 to TRBJ1-5; TRBD1 matches 7 bases. This CDR3 has 15 residues. Germline lookup yields CDR1 MNHEY and CDR2 SVGAGI. J lost 4 bases, V lost 5 bases, and 8 bases had no gene match. CDR3 coding DNA: TGTGCCAGCAGTACAGACAGGGAGGTGAATCAGCCCCAGCATTTT. Its protein product is CASSTDREVNQPQHF.

This chain links TRBV5-1 with TRBJ1-3; D remains unclear. The V and J ends lost 0 bases and 8 bases respectively, with 12 bases between them. CDR3 length: 14 residues. CDR1 and CDR2 from the germline V gene are SGHRS and YFSETQ. CDR3 nucleotides: TGCGCCAGCAGCTTGGGAGGACCGGAGGACACCATATATTTT. As protein: CASSLGGPEDTIYF.

In its sample, this clone was seen once. The V call is TRBV5-1, the J call TRBJ1-4; 9 bases agree with TRBD1. This CDR3 is 15 amino acids long. CDR1 and CDR2 (germline): SGHRS, YFSETQ. V lost 4 bases and J lost 6; bases outside the gene matches: 7. The DNA for the CDR3 is TGCGCCAGCAGCCCCAACCGGGACAGGGATGAAAAACTGTTTTTT. Translation gives CASSPNRDRDEKLFF.

This clone was seen once. As DNA, the CDR3 is TGTGCCATCAGGAAGGGACAGAATAATTCACCCCTCCACTTT. This encodes CAIRKGQNNSPLHF. This chain connects TRBV10-3 to TRBJ1-6, with 7 bases aligning to TRBD1. Trimming at V came to 6 bases and at J to 5 bases, leaving 4 bases not matched to a gene. Germline V gene sequence: CDR1 ENHRY, CDR2 SYGVKD. This CDR3 is built from 14 residues.

The V gene is TRBV11-2, the J gene TRBJ2-5; 7 bases are a match to TRBD1. The J call may be faulty, since TRBJ2-7 better matches the DNA end. Germline V gene data show CDR1 as SGHAT and CDR2 as FQNNGV. The CDR3 contains 15 residues. The CDR3 protein is CASSFDRVETHEQYF. Here the CDR3 DNA reads TGTGCCAGCAGCTTTGACAGGGTGGAAACTCACGAGCAGTACTTC.

The chain couples TRBV11-2 to TRBJ1-1; D gene unclear. CDR1 SGHAT and CDR2 FQNNGV come from the germline V gene. Deletions cut 1 base from V and 0 bases from J, with 9 bases between. CDR3 length equals 15 residues. The CDR3 region is CASSLAGKMNTEAFF. The CDR3 DNA follows: TGTGCCAGCAGCTTAGCCGGGAAAATGAACACTGAAGCTTTCTTT.

The chain has TRBV5-5 and TRBJ1-1, with 7 positions matching TRBD1. This CDR3 contains 15 residues. Unmatched junction bases numbered 8, after V lost 5 bases and J lost 1 base. The V gene's germline CDR1 is SGHKS and CDR2 YYEKEE (reference sequence). The CDR3 nucleotides are TGTGCCAGCAGTCCACCCAGGGGGAGGAACACTGAAGCTTTCTTT. Its translation: CASSPPRGRNTEAFF.

This clone was seen more than once but under ten times. The chain couples TRBV6-1 to TRBJ1-1; TRBD1 agrees at 7 bases. Germline V CDR1 and CDR2: MNHNS, SASEGT. Germline trimming cut 2 bases from V and 10 bases from J; bases unmatched to any gene: 1. CDR3 length: 11 amino acids. The CDR3 is CASSEQGGAFF. Here the CDR3 DNA reads TGTGCCAGCAGTGAACAGGGGGGAGCTTTCTTT.

This clone was seen a handful of times. The same CDR3 also results from other DNA sequences found in this sample. The V gene is TRBV11-2, the J gene TRBJ1-2, with D perhaps TRBD1 (6 bases). V was shortened by 1 base and J by 5 bases, with 8 bases between the two germline ends. The CDR3 runs 13 residues. CDR1 and CDR2 from the germline V gene are SGHAT and FQNNGV. In nucleotides, the CDR3 is TGTGCCAGCAGCTTAGCACAGGGTTATGGCTACACCTTC. This translates into CASSLAQGYGYTF.

V gene TRBV2 combines with J gene TRBJ1-2, with no clear D. The CDR3 has 12 amino acids. The ends were cut back, 4 bases at V and 1 base at J, with 4 bases in the middle. Germline V gene sequence: CDR1 SNHLY, CDR2 FYNNEI. This chain's CDR3 is CASSAINYGYTF. The CDR3 DNA sequence: TGTGCCAGCAGTGCCATTAACTATGGCTACACCTTC.

The V and J genes are TRBV9 and TRBJ2-7; possible D gene TRBD2, 7 bases. The CDR3 spans 15 residues. V was trimmed by 0 bases and J by 3 bases, leaving 13 bases between them. Germline V gives CDR1 SGDLS, CDR2 YYNGEE. CDR3 in amino acids: CASSVEGGPDYEQYF. CDR3 DNA sequence: TGTGCCAGCAGCGTAGAGGGGGGGCCGGACTACGAGCAGTACTTC.

This CDR3 is CASSWTGESEAFF. For the CDR3, the DNA is TGTGCCAGCAGCTGGACAGGGGAATCTGAAGCTTTCTTT. The chain has TRBV5-5 and TRBJ1-1, with 9 bases fitting TRBD1. With 3 bases clipped from V and 6 bases from J, the junction kept 3 bases outside the gene matches. Germline CDR1 reads SGHKS; CDR2 reads YYEKEE (reference sequence). This CDR3 spans 13 amino acids.

This clone was recorded once. J is TRBJ1-1 and V is TRBV5-1; D possibly corresponds to TRBD1 (6 bases). The CDR3 runs 15 residues. V dropped 1 base and J dropped 1 base, with 11 bases sitting between them. The germline CDR1 and CDR2 sequences are SGHRS and YFSETQ. CDR3 loop: CASSLLGTSNTEAFF. CDR3 sequence (DNA): TGCGCCAGCAGCTTGCTAGGGACATCGAACACTGAAGCTTTCTTT.

V usage is TRBV5-1 and J usage is TRBJ1-1; possible D gene TRBD1, 5 bases. CDR1 and CDR2 (germline): SGHRS, YFSETQ. This CDR3 region has 14 residues. Trimming took 4 bases from V and 1 from J, leaving 11 bases between them. This CDR3 is CASSKAGPNTEAFF. The CDR3 nucleotides are TGCGCCAGCAGCAAGGCGGGGCCGAACACTGAAGCTTTCTTT.

The gene calls are TRBV4-1 and TRBJ1-2, with 8 positions matching TRBD1. The J segment lost 3 bases and the V segment lost 1 base, leaving 13 bases of the junction unmatched. The germline V gene has CDR1 MGHRA and CDR2 YSYEKL. CDR3 length: 18 amino acids. CDR3 nucleotide sequence: TGCGCCAGCAGCCAAGTTCGGACAGGGACCCTGCGGGACTATGGCTACACCTTC. Translation gives CASSQVRTGTLRDYGYTF.

The chain couples TRBV27 to TRBJ2-5; D might be TRBD2 (6 bases). Germline CDR1 and CDR2: MNHEY and SMNVEV (reference sequence). Between the trimmed V and J ends, which lost 5 bases and 2 bases, there was a span of 18 bases. The CDR3 contains 16 residues. The CDR3 reads CASSRFLGRQQETQYF. CDR3 in DNA: TGTGCCAGCAGTCGTTTTCTAGGGAGGCAGCAAGAGACCCAGTACTTC.

The rearrangement joins TRBV28 to TRBJ1-1, with TRBD1 matching over 7 bases. The V gene end was trimmed by 5 bases and the J gene end by 5 bases; junction bases not matched to a gene: 11. The CDR3 is 15 residues long. Per the germline V gene, CDR1 is MDHEN and CDR2 is SYDVKM. CDR3 nucleotide sequence: TGTGCCAGCAGTCTGACTGACAGGGTTCGTACTGAAGCTTTCTTT. Amino acid sequence: CASSLTDRVRTEAFF.

The chain combines TRBV19 with TRBJ2-7; 9 bases fit TRBD2. The CDR3 consists of 16 residues. The V gene end was trimmed by 4 bases and the J gene end by 2 bases; junction bases not matched to a gene: 9. Germline-derived CDR1 and CDR2 are LNHDA and SQIVND (reference sequence). The CDR3 loop reads CASSNRRAGGAYEQYF. CDR3 nucleotide sequence: TGTGCCAGTAGTAACCGGCGAGCGGGGGGAGCCTACGAGCAGTACTTC.

V is TRBV27 and J is TRBJ2-1, with 10 bases identical to TRBD2. V shed 3 bases, J shed 2 bases, and the junction held 1 base outside the gene matches. The CDR3 length is 15 residues. Germline V lookup: CDR1 MNHEY, CDR2 SMNVEV (reference sequence). The CDR3 DNA reads TGTGCCAGCAGTTTGAGCGGGGGGGCCTACAATGAGCAGTTCTTC. Amino acids: CASSLSGGAYNEQFF.

The genes are TRBV4-3 and TRBJ2-7; TRBD2 is a possible D gene (5 bases). CDR3 size: 12 residues. Trimming cost V 1 base and J 6 bases, with 7 bases left between them. CDR1 and CDR2 (germline): LGHNA, YSLEER. CDR3 protein: CASSQGSGEQYF. The CDR3 nucleotides are TGCGCCAGCAGCCAAGGGAGCGGCGAGCAGTACTTC.

The V call is TRBV9, the J call TRBJ1-2; D gene uncertain. V was shortened by 0 bases and J by 2 bases, with 14 bases between the two germline ends. CDR1 is SGDLS, CDR2 YYNGEE, per germline. This CDR3 region has 16 residues. Written as DNA, the CDR3 is TGTGCCAGCAGCGTAGCTGGAGCAAGTGGGAACTATGGCTACACCTTC. It specifies CASSVAGASGNYGYTF.